The 7 T cell receptor beta chains given below trace back to one sample, sequenced in a study of blood T cell repertoires in COVID-19. The table came from immunoSEQ multiplex PCR; TCRdb's copy has only in-frame clones and leaves some out. The sample has roughly 260,000 clones, approximately 86% seen once. The sequenced sample was PBMCs or T cells enriched from blood (not recorded which). The receptors shown here come from a woman aged 25 to 39 with acute COVID-19.

The V call is TRBV5-1, the J call TRBJ2-5; TRBD1 agrees at 10 bases. The CDR3 is made up of 15 amino acids. The germline V gene encodes CDR1 SGHRS and CDR2 YFSETQ. V shed 0 bases, J shed 4 bases, and the junction held 3 bases outside the gene matches. Here the CDR3 reads CASSLVGDRGETQYF. CDR3 DNA sequence: TGCGCCAGCAGCTTGGTAGGGGACAGGGGAGAGACCCAGTACTTC.

The chain links TRBV11-3 to TRBJ2-1, with TRBD2 matching over 9 bases. Germline assignment: CDR1 SGHNT and CDR2 YENEEA. V lost 4 bases and J lost 10; bases outside the gene matches: 8. The CDR3 loop spans 14 amino acids. CDR3 in amino acids: CASSSSGAGREQFF. DNA of the CDR3: TGTGCCAGCAGCTCTAGCGGGGCGGGGCGGGAGCAGTTCTTC.

The chain couples TRBV4-1 to TRBJ2-3; no clear D gene. This CDR3 has 15 residues. Germline V lookup: CDR1 MGHRA, CDR2 YSYEKL. V was pared by 0 bases and J by 4 bases, with 11 bases between. CDR3 DNA: TGCGCCAGCAGCCAAGATGCGGATCGCGCAGATACGCAGTATTTT. It is translated as CASSQDADRADTQYF.

The chain has TRBV30 and TRBJ2-5, with 14 bases that match TRBD2. The J segment lost 5 bases and the V segment lost 0 bases, leaving 5 bases of the junction unmatched. This CDR3 is built from 16 residues. Looked up from germline, CDR1 is GTSNPN and CDR2 is SVGIG (reference sequence). The CDR3, as DNA: TGTGCCTGGAGTGTGGGACTAGCGGGGGTCGGGGAGACCCAGTACTTC. Protein sequence: CAWSVGLAGVGETQYF.

On this clone itself: A junction boundary mismatches the germline segment, possibly from a read error. The rearrangement uses TRBV7-7 and TRBJ1-3; 9 bases are shared with TRBD1. The CDR3 covers 15 residues. The V gene's germline CDR1 is SSHAT and CDR2 FNYEAQ (reference sequence). CDR3 loop: CASSPDRGSGNTIYF. The CDR3 nucleotides are TGTGCTAGCAGTCCCGACAGGGGGTCTGGAAACACCATATATTTT.

There are a few counts of this clone. The V call is TRBV6-6, the J call TRBJ1-1, with D possibly being TRBD1 (6 bases). Trimming took 6 bases from V and 4 from J, leaving 15 bases between them. The CDR3 totals 14 residues. Germline V CDR1 and CDR2: MNHNY, SVGAGI (reference sequence). The CDR3 spells CASSLGGGGTEAFF. CDR3 coding DNA: TGTGCCAGCAGCCTTGGGGGGGGCGGCACTGAAGCTTTCTTT.

The genes are TRBV6-5 and TRBJ1-5; 7 bases align to TRBD1. The CDR3 is 15 amino acids. After removal of 0 bases from V and 5 bases from J, the junction contained 4 bases not matched to a gene. The germline V gene encodes CDR1 MNHEY and CDR2 SVGAGI. CDR3 sequence: CASSYSGRGDQPQHF. The DNA for the CDR3 is TGTGCCAGCAGTTACTCGGGCAGGGGGGATCAGCCCCAGCATTTT.